These 7 T cell receptor beta chains came from one sample sequenced in a study of blood T cell repertoires in COVID-19. Sequenced by immunoSEQ multiplex PCR; TCRdb stores in-frame clones only, minus some. The sample records roughly 240,000 clones, roughly four fifths being singletons. Sequenced sample: peripheral blood. The receptor set was obtained from a woman aged 70 to 79 with acute or convalescent COVID-19.

CDR3 nucleotide sequence: TGTGCCAGTAGTCCGGGACATTCTAATGAAAAACTGTTTTTT. This translates into CASSPGHSNEKLFF. This chain joins TRBV19 and TRBJ1-4; tentatively, D is TRBD1 (6 bases). Germline-derived CDR1 and CDR2 are LNHDA and SQIVND (reference sequence). The V and J ends lost 5 bases and 3 bases respectively, with 10 bases between them. The CDR3 totals 14 residues.

The V gene is TRBV6-5, the J gene TRBJ1-2; 7 nucleotides match TRBD1. This CDR3 is 12 amino acids long. Germline CDR1 is MNHEY and CDR2 is SVGAGI. The trim removed 7 bases at V and 4 bases at J, leaving 3 bases unmatched. CDR3 sequence: CASTRTGYGYTF. The CDR3 DNA reads as TGTGCCAGCACCCGGACAGGCTATGGCTACACCTTC.

The chain couples TRBV9 to TRBJ1-1; 7 positions agree with TRBD1. Germline V gives CDR1 SGDLS, CDR2 YYNGEE. With V trimmed by 3 bases and J by 8 bases, 7 bases remained unmatched. The CDR3 has 13 residues. The CDR3 sequence: CASSGWTGSEAFF. CDR3 DNA: TGTGCCAGCAGCGGCTGGACAGGATCGGAAGCTTTCTTT.

The chain links TRBV30 to TRBJ1-2; the D gene is possibly TRBD1 (5 bases). Deletions cut 2 bases from V and 2 bases from J, with 15 bases between. The V gene's germline CDR1 is GTSNPN and CDR2 SVGIG (reference sequence). The CDR3 covers 15 residues. CDR3 amino acids: CAWSNQGLVNYGYTF. The CDR3 nucleotides read TGTGCCTGGAGTAACCAGGGTCTCGTGAACTATGGCTACACCTTC.

The V call is TRBV29-1, the J call TRBJ2-7, with 11 nucleotides matching TRBD2. J gave up 6 bases and V 7 bases, and 8 bases lay outside the gene matches. Germline CDR1 SQVTM, CDR2 ANQGSEA. CDR3 length equals 13 residues. The CDR3 sequence: CSAGTSGSAEQYF. The CDR3 region has the DNA TGCAGCGCTGGGACTAGCGGCTCTGCCGAGCAGTACTTC.

V usage is TRBV15 and J usage is TRBJ1-1; TRBD1 might be the D (6 bases). There are 16 residues in the CDR3. The V gene lost 8 bases and the J gene lost 0 bases, with 19 bases spanning the gap. The germline CDR1 and CDR2 sequences are LNHNV and YYDKDF (reference sequence). CDR3 region: CATGRRDNLLNTEAFF. The CDR3 nucleotides are TGTGCCACCGGCCGAAGGGACAACCTCTTGAACACTGAAGCTTTCTTT. Together with reference TRBV15 and TRBJ1-1, the CDR3 gives the full variable domain: DAMVIQNPRYQVTQFGKPVTLSCSQTLNHNVMYWYQQKSSQAPKLLFHYYDKDFNNEADTPDNFQSRRPNTSFCFLDIRSPGLGDTAMYLCATGRRDNLLNTEAFFGQGTRLTVV.

This clone was picked up a small number of times. This rearrangement joins TRBV5-6 to TRBJ2-7, with D maybe TRBD2 (6 bases). Per germline, CDR1 SGHDT and CDR2 YYEEEE. The length of the CDR3 is 14 residues. Trimming shortened V by 0 bases and J by 9 bases, and 16 bases separated the two germline ends. The CDR3, as DNA: TGTGCCAGCAGCTTGGGGGACTCCGAGGACGGGCAGTACTTC. Its protein is CASSLGDSEDGQYF.